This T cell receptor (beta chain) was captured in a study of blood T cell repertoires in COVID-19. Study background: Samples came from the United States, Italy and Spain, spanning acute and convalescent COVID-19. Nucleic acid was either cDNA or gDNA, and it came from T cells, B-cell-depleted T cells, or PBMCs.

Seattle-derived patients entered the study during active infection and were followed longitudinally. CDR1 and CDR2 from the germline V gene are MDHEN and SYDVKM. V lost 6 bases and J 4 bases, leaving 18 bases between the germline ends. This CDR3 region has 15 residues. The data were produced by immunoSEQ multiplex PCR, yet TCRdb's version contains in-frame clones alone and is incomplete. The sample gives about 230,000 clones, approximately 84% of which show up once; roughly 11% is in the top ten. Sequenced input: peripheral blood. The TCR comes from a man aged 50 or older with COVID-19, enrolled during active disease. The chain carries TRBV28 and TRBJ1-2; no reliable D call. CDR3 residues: CASSPTGRAGYGYTF. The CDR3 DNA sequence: TGTGCCAGCAGCCCAACCGGGAGGGCCGGCTATGGCTACACCTTC.